The 31 T cell receptor beta chains reported below all come from one sample, sequenced in a study of T cells in Graves' hyperthyroidism and ophthalmopathy. Using RNA transcripts as the source, TCR beta CDR3 regions were amplified. A first-round RT-PCR of the TCR CDR3 used the HTBI primer set. TCRdb independently ran MiXCR on the multiplex PCR reads; one entry per CDR3 protein. This table has some 690,000 distinct CDR3 sequences, 15% to 20% appearing once. What was sequenced was blood. These receptors originate from a man between 50 and 59 years old with Graves' hyperthyroidism.

This clonotype was recorded many times. The chain carries TRBV20-1 and TRBJ2-1; 13 bases are shared with TRBD2. The V gene end was trimmed by 2 bases and the J gene end by 1 base; junction bases not matched to a gene: 8. CDR3 size: 18 residues. Germline CDR1 reads DFQATT; CDR2 reads SNEGSKA (reference sequence). In nucleotides, the CDR3 is TGCAGTGCTAGACCGCTCTGGACTAGCGGGAGATCCTACAATGAGCAGTTCTTC. It codes for CSARPLWTSGRSYNEQFF.

This chain connects TRBV27 to TRBJ1-2; TRBD1 aligns across 7 bases. Trimming removed 2 bases from V and 4 bases from J; junction bases left unmatched: 4. Germline V gene lookup returns CDR1 MNHEY and CDR2 SMNVEV (reference sequence). This CDR3 has 14 amino acids. The CDR3 DNA reads as TGTGCCAGCAGTTTAACGGGACAGCCCTATGGCTACACCTTC. Translated: CASSLTGQPYGYTF.

The V gene is TRBV6-1, the J gene TRBJ1-5; maybe TRBD1 (5 bases). Trimming took off 5 bases at V and 8 bases at J, with 16 bases between the two ends. CDR1 is MNHNS, CDR2 SASEGT, per germline. This CDR3 comprises 14 residues. CDR3 region: CASSTGRHRKPQHF. CDR3 sequence (DNA): TGTGCCAGCAGTACGGGACGCCACAGGAAGCCCCAGCATTTT.

This clonotype occurred many times. The rearrangement links TRBV2 to TRBJ2-3; 10 positions match TRBD2. There are 14 residues in the CDR3. Germline trimming cut 7 bases from V and 5 bases from J; bases unmatched to any gene: 6. From germline, CDR1 is SNHLY and CDR2 FYNNEI. CDR3 loop: CASNQREGLDTQYF. CDR3 DNA: TGTGCCAGCAACCAGCGGGAGGGCCTAGATACGCAGTATTTT.

The rearrangement uses TRBV20-1 and TRBJ1-3; a weak D match, TRBD1 (6 bases). Trimming took 4 bases from V and 2 from J, leaving 12 bases between them. Germline V gene lookup returns CDR1 DFQATT and CDR2 SNEGSKA (reference sequence). This CDR3 is 14 amino acids long. CDR3 nucleotides: TGCAGTGCTACGACACAGGGAGCTGGAAACACCATATATTTT. Protein product: CSATTQGAGNTIYF.

The sample holds many counts of this clonotype. The chain links TRBV6-1 to TRBJ2-1; 10 bases map to TRBD2. Germline CDR1 is MNHNS and CDR2 is SASEGT. The CDR3 extends over 15 amino acids. After removal of 2 bases from V and 11 bases from J, the junction contained 9 bases not matched to a gene. The CDR3 DNA is TGTGCCAGCAGTGAAAGGACTAGCGGTTTAGGAAAGCAGTTCTTC. As protein: CASSERTSGLGKQFF.

This clonotype has a count of ten or more. The chain has TRBV28 and TRBJ2-6; D is unclear. This CDR3 contains 16 residues. V dropped 3 bases and J dropped 0 bases, with 9 bases sitting between them. CDR1 and CDR2 from the germline V gene are MDHEN and SYDVKM. The CDR3 DNA reads as TGTGCCAGCAGTTTTAGCATGACCTCTGGGGCCAACGTCCTGACTTTC. Protein: CASSFSMTSGANVLTF.

The V and J genes are TRBV6-5 and TRBJ2-2, with 7 bases lining up with TRBD1. The CDR3 is 15 amino acids. Per the germline V gene, CDR1 is MNHEY and CDR2 is SVGAGI. V shed 3 bases and J 4 bases; nucleotides not matched to a gene: 5. CDR3 sequence (DNA): TGTGCCAGCAGTTATGTGACAGGGCTCACCGGGGAGCTGTTTTTT. Protein: CASSYVTGLTGELFF.

This clonotype was detected ten times or more. This chain links TRBV2 with TRBJ2-1; maybe TRBD2 (5 bases). V was cut by 6 bases and J by 4 bases, with 13 bases left in between. CDR3 size: 14 residues. Germline values: CDR1 SNHLY, CDR2 FYNNEI. The CDR3 sequence is CASSPVTGYNEQFF. Written as DNA, the CDR3 is TGTGCCAGCAGCCCTGTAACGGGATACAATGAGCAGTTCTTC.

This clonotype was counted many times. CDR3 in DNA: TGTGCCAGCAGTCCTTCGACAGGGCAGGGTGGCTACACCTTC. Its protein is CASSPSTGQGGYTF. The rearrangement joins TRBV27 to TRBJ1-2; 7 bases fit TRBD1. J gave up 7 bases and V 5 bases, and 10 bases lay outside the gene matches. Germline lookup yields CDR1 MNHEY and CDR2 SMNVEV (reference sequence). The CDR3 sequence is 14 residues long.

In the case of this clonotype: The junction differs from germline at one of its ends, possibly a read error. The chain carries TRBV12-3 or TRBV12-4 and TRBJ2-1; D is possibly TRBD2 (5 bases). The CDR3 runs to 14 residues. As DNA, the CDR3 is TGTGCCAGCAGTTTAGGGGGAGTTTACAATGAGCAGCTCTTC. Its translation is CASSLGGVYNEQLF.

This clonotype was counted only a few times. The V call is TRBV12-3 or TRBV12-4, the J call TRBJ2-1, with 9 bases that match TRBD2. With 6 bases clipped from V and 6 bases from J, the junction kept 15 bases outside the gene matches. This CDR3 spans 17 amino acids. The CDR3 DNA reads TGTGCCAGCAGGTCTAGACTGGGGGCTAGCGGGACCAATGAGCAGTTCTTC. This encodes CASRSRLGASGTNEQFF.

The sample holds many counts of this clonotype. The chain joins TRBV11-1 to TRBJ2-4; D possibly corresponds to TRBD1 (6 bases). The V end lost 1 base, the J end lost 2 bases, and 12 bases lay between the germline ends. Looked up from germline, CDR1 is SGHAT and CDR2 is FQDESV (reference sequence). The CDR3 sequence is 16 residues long. The CDR3 DNA reads as TGTGCCAGCAGCTTAGACAGGGATGCTCCCAAAAACATTCAGTACTTC. This sequence encodes CASSLDRDAPKNIQYF.

A few counts support this clonotype. The rearrangement uses TRBV19 and TRBJ1-1, with a possible D match to TRBD1 (5 bases). Germline V lookup: CDR1 LNHDA, CDR2 SQIVND (reference sequence). Between the trimmed V and J ends, which lost 5 bases and 7 bases, there was a span of 14 bases. This CDR3 contains 13 residues. The CDR3 loop reads CASSAQTALEAFF. The CDR3 DNA reads as TGTGCCAGTAGTGCCCAGACAGCACTTGAAGCTTTCTTT.

The sample holds many counts of this clonotype. This chain links TRBV12-3 or TRBV12-4 with TRBJ1-3; possibly TRBD1 for D (5 bases). The CDR3 is 15 amino acids. Trimming pared 5 bases from V and 0 bases from J, leaving 11 bases between. CDR3 region: CASSAPGGSGNTIYF. CDR3 nucleotides: TGTGCCAGCAGTGCGCCCGGGGGCTCTGGAAACACCATATATTTT.

There are many counts of this clonotype. The rearrangement uses TRBV11-1 and TRBJ2-1; 8 nucleotides agree with TRBD1. The V gene's germline CDR1 is SGHAT and CDR2 FQDESV (reference sequence). The CDR3 sequence is 14 residues long. V lost 5 bases to trimming and J lost 10 bases; unmatched junction nucleotides: 10. CDR3 sequence reads: CASSTGTGFLEQFF. The CDR3 nucleotides read TGTGCCAGCAGCACCGGGACAGGTTTCTTAGAGCAGTTCTTC.

In its sample, this clonotype was seen many times. The rearrangement joins TRBV27 to TRBJ1-5; weak D call: TRBD1 (6 bases). V lost 4 bases, J lost 2 bases, and 15 bases lay in between. The length of the CDR3 is 16 residues. Germline loops: CDR1 MNHEY, CDR2 SMNVEV (reference sequence). The CDR3, as DNA: TGTGCCAGCAGTTCAATCCCAGGGGCGCGCAATCAGCCCCAGCATTTT. Translated: CASSSIPGARNQPQHF.

This clonotype occurred many times. The V and J genes are TRBV2 and TRBJ1-4; D might be TRBD1 (6 bases). The germline CDR1 and CDR2 sequences are SNHLY and FYNNEI. V was pared by 4 bases and J by 7 bases, with 10 bases between. The CDR3 has 13 residues. CDR3 DNA: TGTGCCAGCAGTGTGGGGACAAGTGAAAAACTGTTTTTT. Residues: CASSVGTSEKLFF.

This clonotype occurred many times. The J gene is TRBJ2-5, the V gene TRBV18, with TRBD2 as a possible D gene (6 bases). The CDR3 length is 14 residues. The V gene lost 3 bases and the J gene lost 1 base, with 9 bases spanning the gap. From germline, CDR1 is KGHSH and CDR2 LQKENI. The CDR3 is CASSPLATQETQYF. In nucleotides, the CDR3 is TGTGCCAGCTCACCCCTAGCGACCCAAGAGACCCAGTACTTC.

This clonotype was found a few times. A much larger clone is a single base away; this may be a read error. CDR3 sequence: CASSVTDYGYTF. CDR3 in DNA: TGTGCCAGCAGTGTGACAGACTATGGCTACACCTTC. The rearrangement uses TRBV6-1 and TRBJ1-2; TRBD1 is a possible D gene (5 bases). Per the germline V gene, CDR1 is MNHNS and CDR2 is SASEGT. The V and J ends lost 4 bases and 3 bases respectively, with 6 bases between them. The CDR3 sequence is 12 residues long.

There are a few counts of this clonotype. The V and J genes are TRBV6-1 and TRBJ1-2; D remains unclear. This CDR3 is built from 13 residues. With 5 bases removed from V and 1 base from J, the gap between germline ends came to 8 bases. Germline-derived CDR1 and CDR2 are MNHNS and SASEGT. The CDR3 DNA sequence: TGTGCCAGCAGTCCCCAACTTAACTATGGCTACACCTTC. Amino acids: CASSPQLNYGYTF.

This clonotype was recorded a few times. The chain carries TRBV7-3 and TRBJ1-1; D ambiguous. With 0 bases removed from V and 3 bases from J, the gap between germline ends came to 8 bases. The V gene's germline CDR1 is SGHTA and CDR2 FQGTGA. This CDR3 has 14 amino acids. The CDR3 here is CASSLTPDYTEAFF. The CDR3 nucleotides read TGTGCCAGCAGCTTAACTCCAGACTACACTGAAGCTTTCTTT.

This clonotype has ten or more counts. The rearrangement uses TRBV28 and TRBJ2-7, with D possibly being TRBD1 (5 bases). The germline CDR1 and CDR2 sequences are MDHEN and SYDVKM. The CDR3 is 13 amino acids. Deletions cut 6 bases from V and 3 bases from J, with 12 bases between. The CDR3 DNA reads TGTGCCAGCAGAGGACCTAGGGGCTACGAGCAGTACTTC. Encoded protein: CASRGPRGYEQYF.

Only a few counts were recorded for this clonotype. This rearrangement joins TRBV19 to TRBJ2-1, with 7 bases aligning to TRBD2. The germline gives CDR1 LNHDA, CDR2 SQIVND (reference sequence). The CDR3 has 15 amino acids. V lost 3 bases, J lost 3 bases, and 5 bases stayed unmatched. The DNA of the CDR3 is TGTGCCAGTAGTATCGAGGGAGGGTTCTACAATGAGCAGTTCTTC. This gives the protein CASSIEGGFYNEQFF.

This clonotype has more than one count but fewer than ten. This chain uses TRBV7-9 with TRBJ2-1; weak D call: TRBD1 (6 bases). V shed 1 base and J shed 9 bases, with 13 bases lying between them. The CDR3 runs to 14 residues. CDR1 and CDR2 (germline): SEHNR, FQNEAQ (reference sequence). The CDR3 loop reads CASSLERGGREQFF. The CDR3 DNA reads TGTGCCAGCAGCTTAGAGAGAGGGGGACGTGAGCAGTTCTTC.

A word on this clonotype: Given a much more abundant clone one base away, this may be a read error. Since the CDR3 does not end with the conserved phenylalanine or tryptophan, this likely comes from a read error. CDR3 sequence (DNA): TGCGCCAGCAGCCTGGGGACAGGCTCCCCAGATACGCAGTATGTT. This sequence encodes CASSLGTGSPDTQYV. The rearrangement uses TRBV5-1 and TRBJ2-3, with 8 bases matching TRBD1. Germline-derived CDR1 and CDR2 are SGHRS and YFSETQ. V lost 4 bases, J lost 4 bases, and 8 bases stayed unmatched. The CDR3 loop spans 15 amino acids.

This clonotype turned up a few times. V and J are TRBV9 and TRBJ1-5; TRBD1 is a possible D gene (6 bases). The ends were cut back, 0 bases at V and 1 base at J, with 8 bases in the middle. The CDR3 has 15 amino acids. CDR1 and CDR2 (germline): SGDLS, YYNGEE. The CDR3 loop reads CASSVEGGSNQPQHF. The CDR3 region has the DNA TGTGCCAGCAGCGTAGAGGGGGGCAGCAATCAGCCCCAGCATTTT.

The J gene is TRBJ1-1, the V gene TRBV20-1, with TRBD1 matching 7 bases. The length of the CDR3 is 15 residues. CDR1 is DFQATT, CDR2 SNEGSKA, per germline (reference sequence). The V gene end was trimmed by 1 base and the J gene end by 1 base; junction bases not matched to a gene: 6. CDR3 sequence reads: CSARGQGQRNTEAFF. The CDR3 DNA sequence: TGCAGTGCTAGAGGTCAGGGACAGAGGAACACTGAAGCTTTCTTT.

This clonotype was seen only a few times. This chain links TRBV28 with TRBJ2-1, with D possibly being TRBD2 (5 bases). Germline CDR1 is MDHEN and CDR2 is SYDVKM. The CDR3 is 14 residues long. V was shortened by 6 bases and J by 7 bases, with 16 bases between the two germline ends. In DNA, the CDR3 is TGTGCCAGCAGGGAGCTCGGGCGAGGGAATGAGCAGTTCTTC. This codes for CASRELGRGNEQFF.

This clonotype was recorded a few times. The CDR3 DNA reads as TGTGCCAGCCGGTTCGGACTAGCGGGCGACGAGCAGTACTTC. This translates into CASRFGLAGDEQYF. The genes are TRBV6-2 or TRBV6-3 and TRBJ2-7; the match to TRBD2 covers 11 bases. The CDR3 loop spans 14 amino acids. Germline values: CDR1 MNHEY, CDR2 SVGEGT. V trimming: 8 bases; J trimming: 5 bases; junction bases outside the gene matches: 8.

The chain has TRBV7-9 and TRBJ2-7; 11 nucleotides agree with TRBD2. This CDR3 has 14 amino acids. Germline lookup yields CDR1 SEHNR and CDR2 FQNEAQ (reference sequence). Trimming at V came to 3 bases and at J to 7 bases, leaving 5 bases not matched to a gene. The CDR3 here is CASSFKGLAEEQYF. The CDR3 region has the DNA TGTGCCAGCAGCTTCAAGGGACTAGCGGAAGAGCAGTACTTC.